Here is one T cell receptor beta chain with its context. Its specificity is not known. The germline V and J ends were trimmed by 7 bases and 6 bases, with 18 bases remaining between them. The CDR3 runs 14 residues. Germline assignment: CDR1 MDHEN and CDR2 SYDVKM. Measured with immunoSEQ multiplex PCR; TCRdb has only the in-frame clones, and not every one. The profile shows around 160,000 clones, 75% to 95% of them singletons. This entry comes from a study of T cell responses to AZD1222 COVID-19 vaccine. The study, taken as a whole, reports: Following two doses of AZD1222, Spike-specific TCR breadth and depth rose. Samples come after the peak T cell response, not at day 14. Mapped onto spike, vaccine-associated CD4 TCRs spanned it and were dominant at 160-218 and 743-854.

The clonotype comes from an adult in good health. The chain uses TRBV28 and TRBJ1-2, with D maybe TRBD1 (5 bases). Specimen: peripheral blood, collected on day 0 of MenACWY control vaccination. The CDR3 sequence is CASTLGQGKNGYTF. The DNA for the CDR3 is TGTGCCAGCACCCTTGGCCAGGGAAAGAATGGCTACACCTTC.